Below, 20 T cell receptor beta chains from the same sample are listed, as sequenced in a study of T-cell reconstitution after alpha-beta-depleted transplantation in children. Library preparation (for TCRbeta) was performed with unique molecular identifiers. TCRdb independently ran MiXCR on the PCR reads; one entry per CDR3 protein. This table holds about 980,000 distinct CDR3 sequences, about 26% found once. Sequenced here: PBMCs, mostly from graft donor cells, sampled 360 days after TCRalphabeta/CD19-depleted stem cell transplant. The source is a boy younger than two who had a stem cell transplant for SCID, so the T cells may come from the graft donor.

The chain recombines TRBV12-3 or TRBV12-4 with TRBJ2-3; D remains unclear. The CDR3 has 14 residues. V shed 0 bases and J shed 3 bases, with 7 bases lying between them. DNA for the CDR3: TGTGCCAGCAGTTTAGCCTTAAGGACAGATACGCAGTATTTT. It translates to CASSLALRTDTQYF.

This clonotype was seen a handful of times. The CDR3 here is CASSSPRGGSYEQYF. The CDR3 nucleotides are TGTGCCAGCAGCTCACCACGGGGGGGGTCCTACGAGCAGTACTTC. The gene calls are TRBV7-8 and TRBJ2-7; 8 bases fit TRBD2. The length of the CDR3 is 15 residues. V lost 4 bases and J lost 1; bases outside the gene matches: 6. Germline CDR1 is SGHVS and CDR2 is FQNEAQ.

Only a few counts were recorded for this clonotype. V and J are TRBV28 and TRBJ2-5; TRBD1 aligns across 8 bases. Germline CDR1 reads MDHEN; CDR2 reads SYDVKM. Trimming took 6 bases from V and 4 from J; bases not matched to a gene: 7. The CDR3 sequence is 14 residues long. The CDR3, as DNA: TGTGCCAGCAGCTACAGGGGGTGGGGAGAGACCCAGTACTTC. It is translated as CASSYRGWGETQYF.

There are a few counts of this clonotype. This chain's CDR3 is CASSPIPGTSGGNEQFF. CDR3 in DNA: TGTGCCAGCAGCCCCATACCGGGGACTAGCGGGGGTAATGAGCAGTTCTTC. The chain is built from TRBV9 and TRBJ2-1; 14 nucleotides align to TRBD2. The CDR3 runs 17 residues. Germline V gene data show CDR1 as SGDLS and CDR2 as YYNGEE. The junction had 10 bases not matched to a gene; V was cut back by 4 bases and J by 7 bases.

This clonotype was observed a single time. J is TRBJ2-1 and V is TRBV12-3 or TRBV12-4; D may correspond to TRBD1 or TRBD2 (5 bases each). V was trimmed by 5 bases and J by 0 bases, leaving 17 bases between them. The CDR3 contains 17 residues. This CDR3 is CASSPGTGKSSYNEQFF. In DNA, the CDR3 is TGTGCCAGCAGTCCCGGGACGGGTAAGAGCTCCTACAATGAGCAGTTCTTC.

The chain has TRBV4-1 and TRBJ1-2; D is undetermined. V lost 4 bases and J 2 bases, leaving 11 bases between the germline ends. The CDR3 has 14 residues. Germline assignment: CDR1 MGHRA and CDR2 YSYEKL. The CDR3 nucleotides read TGCGCCAGCAGCCGGTCAACAGCCAACTATGGCTACACCTTC. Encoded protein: CASSRSTANYGYTF.

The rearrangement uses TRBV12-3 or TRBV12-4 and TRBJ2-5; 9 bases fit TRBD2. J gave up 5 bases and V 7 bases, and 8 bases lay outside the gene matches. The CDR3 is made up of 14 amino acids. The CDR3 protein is CASTRGGASETQYF. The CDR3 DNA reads TGTGCCAGCACCCGCGGGGGGGCATCGGAGACCCAGTACTTC.

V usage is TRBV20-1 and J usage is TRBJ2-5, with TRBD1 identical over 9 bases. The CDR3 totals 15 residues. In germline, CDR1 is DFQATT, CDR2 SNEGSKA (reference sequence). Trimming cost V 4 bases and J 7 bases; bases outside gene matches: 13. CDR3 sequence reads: CSATLFGQGFGTQYF. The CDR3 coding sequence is TGCAGTGCTACTTTGTTCGGACAGGGGTTCGGGACCCAGTACTTC.

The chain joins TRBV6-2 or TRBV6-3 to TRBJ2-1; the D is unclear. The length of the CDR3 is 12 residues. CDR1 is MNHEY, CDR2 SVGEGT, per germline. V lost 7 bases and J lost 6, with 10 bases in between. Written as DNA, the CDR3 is TGTGCCAGCACGTCCCAGTCCAATGAGCAGTTCTTC. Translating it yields CASTSQSNEQFF.

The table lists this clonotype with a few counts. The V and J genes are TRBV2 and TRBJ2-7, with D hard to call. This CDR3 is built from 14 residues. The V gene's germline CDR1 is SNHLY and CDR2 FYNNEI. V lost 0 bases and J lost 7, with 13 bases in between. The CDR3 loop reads CASSEAGLEREQYF. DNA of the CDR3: TGTGCCAGCAGTGAAGCGGGCCTCGAGAGGGAGCAGTACTTC.

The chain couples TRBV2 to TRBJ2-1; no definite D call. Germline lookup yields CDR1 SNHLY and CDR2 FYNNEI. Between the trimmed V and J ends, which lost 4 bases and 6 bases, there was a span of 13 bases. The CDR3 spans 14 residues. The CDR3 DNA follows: TGTGCCAGCAGTGCCTGGAGTGCGCGCAATGAGCAGTTCTTC. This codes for CASSAWSARNEQFF.

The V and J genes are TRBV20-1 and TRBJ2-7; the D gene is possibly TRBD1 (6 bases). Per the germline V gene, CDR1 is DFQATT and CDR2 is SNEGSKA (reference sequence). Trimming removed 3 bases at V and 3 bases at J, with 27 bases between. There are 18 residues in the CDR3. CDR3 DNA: TGCAGTGCTAGCCCACAGGGTACTGGACGTGGTGGATACTACGAGCAGTACTTC. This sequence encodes CSASPQGTGRGGYYEQYF.

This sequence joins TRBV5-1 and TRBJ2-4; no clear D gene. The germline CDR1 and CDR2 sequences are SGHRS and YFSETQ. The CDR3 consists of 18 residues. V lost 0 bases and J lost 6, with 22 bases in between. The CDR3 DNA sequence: TGCGCCAGCAGCTTGGCCTCCCCCAGTGCAGACCCTGGAAACATTCAGTACTTC. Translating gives CASSLASPSADPGNIQYF.

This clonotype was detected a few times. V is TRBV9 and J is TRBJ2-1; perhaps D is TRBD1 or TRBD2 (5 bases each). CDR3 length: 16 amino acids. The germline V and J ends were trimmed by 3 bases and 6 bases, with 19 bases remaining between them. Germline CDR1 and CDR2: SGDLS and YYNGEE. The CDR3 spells CASSGPLQRGPNEQFF. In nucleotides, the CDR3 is TGTGCCAGCAGCGGACCTCTACAACGGGGACCCAATGAGCAGTTCTTC.

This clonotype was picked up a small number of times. The CDR3 nucleotides are TGTGCCAGCAATCTGGAGGGGGCGTCCACCGGGGAGCTGTTTTTT. Protein: CASNLEGASTGELFF. The V gene is TRBV27, the J gene TRBJ2-2; the D gene is possibly TRBD1 (7 bases). V was cut by 7 bases and J by 4 bases, with 16 bases left in between. The length of the CDR3 is 15 residues. Per the germline V gene, CDR1 is MNHEY and CDR2 is SMNVEV (reference sequence).

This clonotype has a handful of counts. Here the CDR3 reads CASSVDGNWGETQYF. The CDR3 DNA reads TGTGCCAGCAGCGTAGACGGTAACTGGGGGGAGACCCAGTACTTC. The rearrangement joins TRBV9 to TRBJ2-5; the D gene could be TRBD1 or TRBD2 (5 bases each). CDR1 and CDR2 (germline): SGDLS, YYNGEE. The length of the CDR3 is 15 residues. Trimming took 0 bases from V and 5 from J, leaving 14 bases between them.

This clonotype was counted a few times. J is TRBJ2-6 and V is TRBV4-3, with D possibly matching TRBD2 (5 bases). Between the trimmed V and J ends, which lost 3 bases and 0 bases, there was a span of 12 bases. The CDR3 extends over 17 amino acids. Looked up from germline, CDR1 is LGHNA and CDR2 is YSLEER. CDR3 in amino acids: CASSQSGPFSGANVLTF. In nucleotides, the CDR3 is TGCGCCAGCAGCCAGAGCGGACCGTTCTCTGGGGCCAACGTCCTGACTTTC.

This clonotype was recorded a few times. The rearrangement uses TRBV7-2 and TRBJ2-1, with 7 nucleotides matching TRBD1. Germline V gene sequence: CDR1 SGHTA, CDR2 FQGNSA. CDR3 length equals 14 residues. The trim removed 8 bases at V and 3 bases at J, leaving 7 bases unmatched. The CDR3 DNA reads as TGTGCCAGCCACGACAGGGTCATCTACAATGAGCAGTTCTTC. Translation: CASHDRVIYNEQFF.

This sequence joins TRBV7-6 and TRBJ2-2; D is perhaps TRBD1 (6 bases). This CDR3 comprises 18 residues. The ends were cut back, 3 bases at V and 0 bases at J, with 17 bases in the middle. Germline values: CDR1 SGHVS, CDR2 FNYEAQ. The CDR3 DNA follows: TGTGCCAGCAGCTTCGCTCCGCGGACAGTCACGAACACCGGGGAGCTGTTTTTT. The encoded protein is CASSFAPRTVTNTGELFF.

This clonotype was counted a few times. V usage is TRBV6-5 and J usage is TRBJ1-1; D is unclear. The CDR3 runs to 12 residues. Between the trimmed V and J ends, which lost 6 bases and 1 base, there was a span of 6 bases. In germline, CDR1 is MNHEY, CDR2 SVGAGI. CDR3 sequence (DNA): TGTGCCAGCAGCCCCAAGAACACTGAAGCTTTCTTT. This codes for CASSPKNTEAFF.